This T cell receptor (beta chain) was identified in a study of blood T cell repertoires in COVID-19. Background on the study: The study drew acute and convalescent COVID-19 samples from the United States, Italy and Spain. T cells, B-cell-depleted T cells, or PBMCs provided the cDNA or gDNA that served as material.

The V and J ends lost 3 bases and 11 bases respectively, with 16 bases between them. CDR1 and CDR2 from the germline V gene are MDHEN and SYDVKM. The CDR3 is made up of 13 amino acids. Per the original methods: How many nucleated cells were present was estimated from reference gene primer amplification. Sequenced by immunoSEQ multiplex PCR; TCRdb stores in-frame clones only, minus some. V, J and clone size derive from that table, while D and trimming were established from the DNA sequence. The top ten hold approximately 4.5% of the sample, which has approximately 91,000 clones, approximately 90% seen once.

This clonotype originated in a man between 65 and 80 years old with acute or convalescent COVID-19. The chain has TRBV28 and TRBJ1-1; a possible D gene is TRBD1 (5 bases). Sequenced sample: peripheral blood. CDR3 DNA sequence: TGTGCCAGCAGTTTTGTTTCCCCGGCAGGGGCTTTCTTT. It specifies CASSFVSPAGAFF.